This T cell receptor beta chain is drawn from a study of T cells after yellow fever vaccination. Study-wide points: Repertoires sorted by FACS could include abundant clonotypes that are contaminants from the bulk population. Reappearance after the booster was observed for most primary-vaccination clones (96% CD4, roughly 88% CD8).

Ten or more counts support this clonotype. Its antigen is not known. It was through 5'RACE template switching that TCR cDNA was made, with a universal primer site and UMIs added. One entry per CDR3 protein results from TCRdb running MiXCR on the 5' RACE reads. The sample holds approximately 250,000 distinct CDR3 sequences, roughly 3.5% seen once. V lost 0 bases to trimming and J lost 0 bases; unmatched junction nucleotides: 5. This CDR3 contains 17 residues. Germline V gene lookup returns CDR1 LNHNV and CDR2 YYDKDF (reference sequence). V gene TRBV15 combines with J gene TRBJ2-3, with 8 positions matching TRBD2. This sequence was found in a man aged 18 to 29 who received the YFV17D yellow fever vaccine. The sequenced sample was PBMCs, obtained 15 days after the yellow fever booster vaccination. DNA for the CDR3: TGTGCCACCAGCAGAGAGCAGCGGGGGCTTAGCACAGATACGCAGTATTTT. This encodes CATSREQRGLSTDTQYF.